This entry features one TCR beta chain sequence. No antigen is known for it. Germline trimming cut 5 bases from V and 3 bases from J; bases unmatched to any gene: 7. From germline, CDR1 is MNHEY and CDR2 SVGAGI. The CDR3 runs to 15 residues. Assay: immunoSEQ multiplex PCR; the TCRdb copy retains only in-frame clones and omits some. The sample includes some 11,000 clones, around four fifths of them seen just once. The record originates from a study of somatic mutations in cytotoxic T cells in rheumatoid arthritis. Study-wide results and limits: Comparison of CD8+ T-cell clonality between rheumatoid arthritis patients and age-matched healthy controls yielded no significant difference.

Material: CD8+ T cells sorted from blood. This chain uses TRBV6-5 with TRBJ2-3; 8 bases agree with TRBD2. The TCR comes from a woman aged 55-70 years with rheumatoid arthritis. The DNA for the CDR3 is TGTGCCAGCAGTCCGAGCGGGAGTGGAACAGATACGCAGTATTTT. Amino acid sequence: CASSPSGSGTDTQYF.